Included here is one T cell receptor beta chain sequence, with context. Its antigen remains unidentified. This record comes from a study of cytomegalovirus exposure and HLA in healthy donors. General observations from the study: Most of the TCR beta V segments (in an earlier analysis) were productive either about 87% or about 30% of the time. Association with HLA alleles at 0.05 false discovery rate was found for some 18,000 TCR beta sequences in a later analysis.

The PCR ran on 60 Vbeta and 13 Jbeta primers. Only in-frame clones appear in the TCRdb table, and some are missing; sequencing was by immunoSEQ multiplex PCR. This repertoire comprises fewer than 85,000 clones; its ten largest clones make up roughly 5%. CDR3 size: 13 residues. V was clipped by 4 bases and J by 9 bases, with 14 bases between them. Looked up from germline, CDR1 is SGHRS and CDR2 is YFSETQ. Specimen: PBMCs. The chain joins TRBV5-1 to TRBJ2-1, with a tentative D call TRBD1 (5 bases). This receptor was obtained from a woman in her thirties or forties in good health and CMV-seropositive. The CDR3 loop is CASSRDSSGEQFF. CDR3 DNA sequence: TGCGCCAGCAGCAGAGACAGCTCGGGTGAGCAGTTCTTC.